Listed below are T cell receptor beta chains from one sample, sequenced in a study of radiation and T cells in renal cell carcinoma. The data were produced by immunoSEQ multiplex PCR, yet TCRdb's version contains in-frame clones alone and is incomplete. There are some 64,000 clones in the sample; 60% to 85% occur only once, and approximately 6.8% lies in the top ten. The sample was blood, taken from a patient whose treatment included radiotherapy and nephrectomy. These receptors all come from a man in his sixties with renal cell carcinoma. CDR3s leave out the opening cysteine and the closing phenylalanine or tryptophan. The size field is filled for only some rows; it gives once, few, many or a size class.

V gene,clone size,CDR3 protein
TRBV10-1,.,ASTTIPGLAGGKETQY
TRBV6-6,.,ASSPSSGQTNYGYT
TRBV2,.,ASSEVLAGGSRRTGELF
TRBV5-1,few,ASSRESLAGTDTQY
TRBV30,.,AWSGQMSSGYT
TRBV18,.,ASSTYTDTQY
TRBV7-2,.,ASSLVLAGETQY
TRBV6-1,few,ASSGPGQGPKETQY
TRBV2,.,ASSVGGRRMFWKETQY
TRBV5-5,few,ASSAWGTAGSYEQY
TRBV4-3,.,ASSQARRGGLDTQY
TRBV19,.,ASSMELETQY
TRBV7-8,.,ASSLAGLSNEQF
TRBV11-3,.,ASSLGLAGGRNEQF
TRBV4-3,.,ASSHDGGGGSTDTQY
TRBV7-2,.,ASSPPYRDGYT
TRBV7-8,.,ASSLAPHGQGSNEKLF
TRBV19,few,ASSIVGTIVLT
TRBV9,.,ASSSTGHSTDTQY
TRBV11-2,few,ASSRMRARY
TRBV7-9,.,ASSSFRHGNTIY
TRBV6-4,.,ASSDSPGIGYT
TRBV10-3,.,AISESWGQGPSYNEQF
TRBV11-2,.,ASSFEYGYT
TRBV19,once,ASTRHSNQPQH
TRBV6-5,once,ASSSQDRPYEQY
TRBV7-7,.,ASSPGLLGEGTQY
TRBV7-6,.,ASSLGRQVSSYNEQF
TRBV7-2,.,ASSFPSYEQY
TRBV2,once,ASSEEVVSNQPQH
TRBV7-2,.,ASSSGSGGGRGIETQY
TRBV6-6,.,ASNLDRANYGYT
TRBV2,.,ASSEGRFLMQPQH